Sequencing of this T cell receptor (beta chain) was carried out in a study of metastatic and nonmetastatic thyroid tumors. In the study overall: Across peripheral blood and tumor or nodule tissue samples taken from malignant and benign thyroid patients, the repertoires were compared with one another. Study-wide results and caveats: Patients with malignant thyroid tumors reportedly had significantly higher TCR beta diversity than those with benign nodules, in blood and tumor.

From germline, CDR1 is SNHLY and CDR2 FYNNEI. This CDR3 is 15 amino acids long. With 6 bases clipped from V and 4 bases from J, the junction kept 8 bases outside the gene matches. In the authors' workflow: In papillary thyroid cancer, a distant-metastasis classifier was built using CDR3 differences across clinicopathological groups. TCRdb re-called the PCR reads through MiXCR. TCRdb, not the original authors, processed these V and J calls. This sample has some 36,000 clones, with roughly 15% found just once. This clone appeared many times. Antigen unknown. Each patient came to thyroid surgery without any prior treatment (of any kind).

The receptor's source is a male donor with papillary thyroid cancer or a benign thyroid nodule (not recorded which). Some clones in this sample may be carry-over from other donors' samples. Sequencing used blood. V and J are TRBV2 and TRBJ2-5; 10 bases align to TRBD2. CDR3 sequence: CASSAGTSAGETQYF. The CDR3 DNA reads TGTGCCAGCAGCGCCGGGACTAGCGCCGGAGAGACCCAGTACTTC.